The 26 T cell receptor beta chains in this list originate from one sample, sequenced in a study of cytomegalovirus exposure and HLA in healthy donors (dated by TCRdb to 2017 to 2019). Libraries were constructed by the immunoSEQ multiplex PCR assay. For the multiplex PCR, a mixture combining 60 forward primers for TCR Vbeta segments and 13 reverse primers for TCR Jbeta segments was used. TCRdb holds this immuneACCESS table with in-frame rearrangements only. Some clones are missing; in checked studies, unresolved V genes explain under half, and the rest has no known cause. This sample comprises 180,000 or so clones, around 80% of them detected only once. The ten most abundant clones make up approximately 2% of the sample. Sequenced input: PBMCs. Receptors were obtained from a woman younger than 45 in good health and CMV-seronegative.

In its sample, this clone was seen a few times. The chain uses TRBV5-4 and TRBJ2-6, with D maybe TRBD1 (5 bases). Trimming stripped 2 bases from V and 2 bases from J, with 8 bases between. The CDR3 has 15 residues. The germline gives CDR1 SGHNT, CDR2 YYREEE (reference sequence). CDR3 coding DNA: TGTGCCAGCAGCTTAGGGGCTCCTGGGGCCAACGTCCTGACTTTC. It yields the protein CASSLGAPGANVLTF.

The rearrangement links TRBV11-1 to TRBJ2-5; D possibly corresponds to TRBD1 (5 bases). This CDR3 spans 15 amino acids. The V and J ends lost 7 bases and 5 bases respectively, with 20 bases between them. The germline CDR1 and CDR2 sequences are SGHAT and FQDESV (reference sequence). The CDR3 coding sequence is TGTGCCAGCACCTTGATGTTCAGGGTCCGGGAGACCCAGTACTTC. Translated, it gives CASTLMFRVRETQYF.

The V gene is TRBV5-1, the J gene TRBJ1-1, with 8 nucleotides matching TRBD1. Germline-derived CDR1 and CDR2 are SGHRS and YFSETQ. The CDR3 has 14 residues. V lost 4 bases to trimming and J lost 0 bases; unmatched junction nucleotides: 2. CDR3 region: CASSPDRVNTEAFF. The CDR3 coding sequence is TGCGCCAGCAGCCCGGACAGGGTGAACACTGAAGCTTTCTTT.

This chain links TRBV7-9 with TRBJ1-2; 7 nucleotides line up with TRBD1. This CDR3 contains 15 residues. J was trimmed by 2 bases and V by 4 bases; bases with no gene match: 7. Germline CDR1 SEHNR, CDR2 FQNEAQ (reference sequence). The CDR3 DNA reads TGTGCCAGCAGCTCACGACAGGGTTTGAACTATGGCTACACCTTC. Its protein product is CASSSRQGLNYGYTF.

The rearrangement uses TRBV9 and TRBJ2-7; 7 nucleotides match TRBD1. Germline assignment: CDR1 SGDLS and CDR2 YYNGEE. This CDR3 region has 15 residues. Trimming took 4 bases from V and 3 from J; bases not matched to a gene: 10. The chain's CDR3 is CASSRTGTDGYEQYF. In nucleotides, the CDR3 is TGTGCCAGCAGCCGGACCGGGACAGATGGCTACGAGCAGTACTTC.

The J gene is TRBJ2-7, the V gene TRBV4-2; 13 positions match TRBD2. The germline CDR1 and CDR2 sequences are LGHNA and YNFKEQ. This CDR3 region has 19 residues. Trimming removed 5 bases from V and 2 bases from J; junction bases left unmatched: 15. Written as DNA, the CDR3 is TGTGCCAGCAGCGCCCGACTAGCGGGGGGCTTAACCCTCGCCTACGAGCAGTACTTC. It codes for CASSARLAGGLTLAYEQYF.

The chain combines TRBV5-1 with TRBJ2-7; D is uncertain. V was clipped by 5 bases and J by 2 bases, with 11 bases between them. The CDR3 is 13 amino acids. Germline loops: CDR1 SGHRS, CDR2 YFSETQ. This CDR3 is CASSPGSPYEQYF. CDR3 nucleotide sequence: TGCGCCAGCAGTCCAGGCTCTCCCTACGAGCAGTACTTC.

The CDR3 here is CASSRDGTASASGANVLTF. As DNA, the CDR3 is TGCGCCAGCAGCCGAGATGGGACAGCTAGCGCCTCTGGGGCCAACGTCCTGACTTTC. The chain links TRBV4-1 to TRBJ2-6; maybe TRBD1 (7 bases). Germline CDR1 MGHRA, CDR2 YSYEKL. V gave up 4 bases and J gave up 0 bases, with 19 bases separating them. The CDR3 is made up of 19 amino acids.

The CDR3 reads CASSDASGGGTDTQYF. CDR3 nucleotide sequence: TGTGCCAGCAGTGATGCTAGCGGGGGGGGCACAGATACGCAGTATTTT. The chain uses TRBV6-4 and TRBJ2-3, with 12 bases aligning to TRBD2. Germline V CDR1 and CDR2: MRHNA, SNTAGT. The CDR3 runs 16 residues. The V segment lost 3 bases and the J segment 1 base; nucleotides outside the gene matches: 2.

The V gene is TRBV7-6, the J gene TRBJ1-2; 8 nucleotides align to TRBD1. V dropped 1 base and J dropped 4; count of bases not matched to a gene: 2. The germline V gene encodes CDR1 SGHVS and CDR2 FNYEAQ. This CDR3 region has 14 residues. The CDR3 spells CASSLGTGPYGYTF. DNA of the CDR3: TGTGCCAGCAGCTTAGGGACAGGGCCCTATGGCTACACCTTC. The whole variable domain, filled in from reference TRBV7-6 and TRBJ1-2, reads GAGVSQSPRYKVTKRGQDVALRCDPISGHVSLYWYRQALGQGPEFLTYFNYEAQQDKSGLPNDRFSAERPEGSISTLTIQRTEQRDSAMYRCASSLGTGPYGYTFGSGTRLTVV.

This clone came up once. The chain recombines TRBV6-4 with TRBJ2-7; D gene ambiguous. V lost 2 bases, J lost 6 bases, and 20 bases lay in between. Germline loops: CDR1 MRHNA, CDR2 SNTAGT. The CDR3 is made up of 16 amino acids. The CDR3 spells CASSDTPQRNRLEQYF. DNA of the CDR3: TGTGCCAGCAGTGACACCCCCCAGAGGAATCGGCTCGAGCAGTACTTC.

The chain has TRBV5-1 and TRBJ1-2; D may be TRBD1 (5 bases). The CDR3 contains 14 residues. The V end lost 0 bases, the J end lost 3 bases, and 9 bases lay between the germline ends. Germline V gene sequence: CDR1 SGHRS, CDR2 YFSETQ. Here the CDR3 reads CASSLAPGDYGYTF. CDR3 DNA sequence: TGCGCCAGCAGCTTGGCCCCGGGGGACTATGGCTACACCTTC.

V usage is TRBV7-9 and J usage is TRBJ1-2; D unresolved. The V gene lost 1 base and the J gene lost 3 bases, with 15 bases spanning the gap. CDR3 length: 16 residues. Germline V gene data show CDR1 as SEHNR and CDR2 as FQNEAQ (reference sequence). In DNA form, the CDR3 reads TGTGCCAGCAGCTTAGTATCAGGCAACCAGTACTATGGCTACACCTTC. Translation: CASSLVSGNQYYGYTF.

The sample holds one count of this clone. The gene calls are TRBV2 and TRBJ2-7; 8 bases fit TRBD1. The V and J ends lost 8 bases and 0 bases, in that order; junction bases with no gene match: 6. This CDR3 is built from 14 residues. In germline, CDR1 is SNHLY, CDR2 FYNNEI. The CDR3 coding sequence is TGTGCCAGCCCCAGGGACAGGCGCTCCTACGAGCAGTACTTC. This translates into CASPRDRRSYEQYF.

The chain links TRBV2 to TRBJ2-1; tentative D call: TRBD1 (6 bases). Trimming removed 2 bases from V and 9 bases from J, with 14 bases in between. CDR3 length: 14 residues. Germline V lookup: CDR1 SNHLY, CDR2 FYNNEI. For the CDR3, the DNA is TGTGCCAGCAGTGAATATCAGGGGAAAGGTGAGCAGTTCTTC. Residues: CASSEYQGKGEQFF. The full variable domain, completed using reference TRBV2 and TRBJ2-1, is EPEVTQTPSHQVTQMGQEVILRCVPISNHLYFYWYRQILGQKVEFLVSFYNNEISEKSEIFDDQFSVERPDGSNFTLKIRSTKLEDSAMYFCASSEYQGKGEQFFGPGTRLTVL.

A few counts support this clone. The chain recombines TRBV7-9 with TRBJ2-3, with 12 bases lining up with TRBD2. This CDR3 contains 16 residues. V shed 6 bases, J shed 4 bases, and the junction held 8 bases outside the gene matches. Germline V gene data show CDR1 as SEHNR and CDR2 as FQNEAQ (reference sequence). In nucleotides, the CDR3 is TGTGCCAGCAGTCTAGGGGGGACTAGCGGGTCAGATACGCAGTATTTT. Protein sequence: CASSLGGTSGSDTQYF.

V gene TRBV4-1 combines with J gene TRBJ1-1, with D possibly TRBD1 on 5 matching bases. Germline values: CDR1 MGHRA, CDR2 YSYEKL. Trimming took 7 bases from V and 0 from J, leaving 21 bases between them. The CDR3 contains 17 residues. CDR3 in DNA: TGCGCCAGCACCCTACTACCCCAGGGAGGGGTGAACACTGAAGCTTTCTTT. Encoded protein: CASTLLPQGGVNTEAFF.

This clone was recorded only once. The chain employs TRBV5-4 and TRBJ2-7, with 8 bases fitting TRBD2. This CDR3 is 13 amino acids long. Germline lookup yields CDR1 SGHNT and CDR2 YYREEE (reference sequence). J lost 7 bases, V lost 1 base, and 4 bases had no gene match. Here the CDR3 reads CASSLRAGEEQYF. For the CDR3, the DNA is TGTGCCAGCAGCTTGCGAGCGGGGGAAGAGCAGTACTTC.

The chain combines TRBV5-1 with TRBJ1-6; D is uncertain. CDR3 length: 13 residues. V was clipped by 0 bases and J by 7 bases, with 5 bases between them. Germline V gene lookup returns CDR1 SGHRS and CDR2 YFSETQ. CDR3 bases: TGCGCCAGCAGCTTGGATCCAAATTCACCCCTCCACTTT. Translated, it gives CASSLDPNSPLHF.

V is TRBV9 and J is TRBJ2-5, with 10 bases that match TRBD2. Unmatched junction bases numbered 7, after V lost 0 bases and J lost 5 bases. The length of the CDR3 is 16 residues. Germline V gives CDR1 SGDLS, CDR2 YYNGEE. CDR3 region: CASSVESGGASETQYF. The CDR3 coding sequence is TGTGCCAGCAGCGTAGAAAGCGGGGGGGCGTCTGAGACCCAGTACTTC.

The V gene is TRBV30, the J gene TRBJ2-1; perhaps TRBD1 as D (6 bases). The CDR3 is 15 residues long. The V end lost 2 bases, the J end lost 10 bases, and 21 bases lay between the germline ends. Germline assignment: CDR1 GTSNPN and CDR2 SVGIG (reference sequence). CDR3 in amino acids: CAWSTTGTLQGEQFF. The CDR3 region has the DNA TGTGCCTGGAGTACCACCGGGACACTACAGGGCGAGCAGTTCTTC.

In this sample, this clone turned up a few times. The V and J genes are TRBV29-1 and TRBJ2-7, with a possible D match to TRBD1 (7 bases). The germline V gene encodes CDR1 SQVTM and CDR2 ANQGSEA. Between the trimmed V and J ends, which lost 0 bases and 2 bases, there was a span of 14 bases. CDR3 length: 15 amino acids. The CDR3 nucleotides read TGCAGCGTTGAAGATTTGGAGGGGGCGACCTACGAGCAGTACTTC. Translated: CSVEDLEGATYEQYF.

The chain carries TRBV14 and TRBJ2-2; a weak D match, TRBD1 (6 bases). This CDR3 spans 17 amino acids. V was cut by 3 bases and J by 2 bases, with 16 bases left in between. CDR1 is SGHDN and CDR2 is FVKESK in the germline V gene. The CDR3 coding sequence is TGTGCCAGCAGCCACCACGGGACACTTACTAACACCGGGGAGCTGTTTTTT. It translates to CASSHHGTLTNTGELFF. Full variable domain (outside the CDR3, taken from reference TRBV14 and TRBJ2-2): EAGVTQFPSHSVIEKGQTVTLRCDPISGHDNLYWYRRVMGKEIKFLLHFVKESKQDESGMPNNRFLAERTGGTYSTLKVQPAELEDSGVYFCASSHHGTLTNTGELFFGEGSRLTVL.

The V and J genes are TRBV9 and TRBJ1-2, with D maybe TRBD1 (5 bases). V was shortened by 0 bases and J by 8 bases, with 11 bases between the two germline ends. Germline CDR1 reads SGDLS; CDR2 reads YYNGEE. This CDR3 is built from 13 residues. The CDR3: CASSVATGHGYTF. In DNA, the CDR3 is TGTGCCAGCAGCGTAGCCACAGGTCACGGCTACACCTTC.

The chain links TRBV9 to TRBJ1-4; D perhaps matches TRBD1 (5 bases). Germline loops: CDR1 SGDLS, CDR2 YYNGEE. V was cut by 0 bases and J by 1 base, with 7 bases left in between. The CDR3 sequence is 15 residues long. Written as DNA, the CDR3 is TGTGCCAGCAGCGTAGGGCAGGGAACTAATGAAAAACTGTTTTTT. It yields the protein CASSVGQGTNEKLFF.

The V gene is TRBV19, the J gene TRBJ2-7, with TRBD1 matching over 11 bases. The CDR3 is 16 amino acids. J lost 1 base, V lost 4 bases, and 6 bases had no gene match. In germline, CDR1 is LNHDA, CDR2 SQIVND (reference sequence). The CDR3 bases are TGTGCCAGTAGTAAGAGTGGACAGGGGGCTTCCTACGAGCAGTACTTC. It translates to CASSKSGQGASYEQYF.